The 13 T cell receptor beta chains presented below share a single source sample, sequenced in a study of cytomegalovirus exposure and HLA in healthy donors. Researchers ran the PCR with 60 Vbeta and 13 Jbeta primers. Clones were sequenced by immunoSEQ multiplex PCR, and TCRdb holds only the in-frame ones, with some missing. There are 150,000 to 200,000 clones in the sample; nearly 80% occur only once, and roughly 14% lies in the top ten. Sequenced: PBMCs. These receptors all come from a woman between 40 and 55 years old in good health and CMV-seronegative.

In the case of this clone: A read error may account for a junction end that differs from germline. The chain links TRBV6-5 to TRBJ2-1, with TRBD2 identical over 9 bases. Per the germline V gene, CDR1 is MNHEY and CDR2 is SVGAGI. The length of the CDR3 is 11 residues. CDR3 in amino acids: CASSSIAGVVF. The CDR3 nucleotides are TGTGCCAGCAGTTCTATAGCGGGAGTTGTCTTC.

This clone was recorded once. This chain connects TRBV28 to TRBJ1-1; a weak D match, TRBD1 (5 bases). Per the germline V gene, CDR1 is MDHEN and CDR2 is SYDVKM. The CDR3 consists of 14 residues. V was pared by 7 bases and J by 3 bases, with 15 bases between. CDR3 sequence (DNA): TGTGCCAGCACAACTCGGGGGGGATACACTGAAGCTTTCTTT. The encoded protein is CASTTRGGYTEAFF.

The rearrangement links TRBV7-2 to TRBJ2-2; D gene ambiguous. The CDR3 has 15 residues. Trimming took 7 bases from V and 5 from J, leaving 17 bases between them. Germline V gene lookup returns CDR1 SGHTA and CDR2 FQGNSA. The CDR3 DNA sequence: TGTGCCAGCACCTTCTACCTTAGTGGTACCGGGGAGCTGTTTTTT. It specifies CASTFYLSGTGELFF. Supplemented by reference TRBV7-2 and TRBJ2-2, the full variable domain reads GAGVSQSPSNKVTEKGKDVELRCDPISGHTALYWYRQSLGQGLEFLIYFQGNSAPDKSGLPSDRFSAERTGGSVSTLTIQRTQQEDSAVYLCASTFYLSGTGELFFGEGSRLTVL.

This clone occurred a few times. V and J are TRBV27 and TRBJ1-5; D unclear. The CDR3 is 14 residues long. Germline lookup yields CDR1 MNHEY and CDR2 SMNVEV (reference sequence). Trimming pared 5 bases from V and 1 base from J, leaving 9 bases between. CDR3 in amino acids: CASSKELSNQPQHF. The CDR3 region has the DNA TGTGCCAGCAGTAAAGAGTTGAGCAATCAGCCCCAGCATTTT.

This clone showed up just a few times. This same CDR3 is encoded by further DNA sequences in the sample. The chain is built from TRBV10-1 and TRBJ1-4; D may be TRBD1 (5 bases). Deletions cut 6 bases from V and 10 bases from J, with 15 bases between. CDR1 WNHNN and CDR2 SYGVQD come from the germline V gene (reference sequence). The CDR3 is 13 residues long. CDR3: CASRVREAGKLFF. DNA of the CDR3: TGCGCCAGCAGGGTCAGGGAGGCGGGAAAACTGTTTTTT.

The CDR3 loop is CASSRAGNYGYTF. The CDR3 nucleotides read TGCGCCAGCAGCAGGGCGGGAAACTATGGCTACACCTTC. V and J are TRBV5-1 and TRBJ1-2; D is unresolved. This CDR3 has 13 amino acids. CDR1 SGHRS and CDR2 YFSETQ come from the germline V gene. Trimming took 4 bases from V and 2 from J, leaving 9 bases between them.

V usage is TRBV19 and J usage is TRBJ1-1; D unclear. Germline V lookup: CDR1 LNHDA, CDR2 SQIVND (reference sequence). CDR3 length equals 14 residues. The V gene lost 7 bases and the J gene lost 0 bases, with 12 bases spanning the gap. The CDR3 nucleotides are TGTGCCAGTAAGCCGGAGCGTATGAACACTGAAGCTTTCTTT. This codes for CASKPERMNTEAFF.

V is TRBV11-2 and J is TRBJ1-1, with D unresolved. CDR1 is SGHAT, CDR2 FQNNGV, per germline. Trimming shortened V by 5 bases and J by 6 bases, and 10 bases separated the two germline ends. This CDR3 contains 12 residues. This chain's CDR3 is CASSKPTPEAFF. In nucleotides, the CDR3 is TGTGCCAGCAGCAAACCGACACCTGAAGCTTTCTTT.

This chain connects TRBV6-1 to TRBJ2-1; D perhaps matches TRBD2 (5 bases). The germline V and J ends were trimmed by 2 bases and 6 bases, with 14 bases remaining between them. Germline values: CDR1 MNHNS, CDR2 SASEGT. The length of the CDR3 is 15 residues. CDR3 in DNA: TGTGCCAGCAGTGAACGAGGTAGCGTCGGCAATGAGCAGTTCTTC. This encodes CASSERGSVGNEQFF.

The genes are TRBV6-5 and TRBJ2-2; a weak D match, TRBD1 (5 bases). The germline gives CDR1 MNHEY, CDR2 SVGAGI. CDR3 length equals 14 residues. V was trimmed by 5 bases and J by 5 bases, leaving 12 bases between them. The CDR3 DNA is TGTGCCAGCAGTCTCGACAGAAGAACCGGGGAGCTGTTTTTT. Its translation is CASSLDRRTGELFF.

In this sample, this clone turned up once. This rearrangement joins TRBV10-2 to TRBJ2-2, with D tentatively TRBD1 (5 bases). Trimming left V 0 bases short and J 1 base short, with 9 bases between. This CDR3 contains 16 residues. From germline, CDR1 is WSHSY and CDR2 SAAADI. The CDR3 spells CASSESGQGNTGELFF. The DNA for the CDR3 is TGCGCCAGCAGTGAGTCGGGGCAGGGGAACACCGGGGAGCTGTTTTTT.

For this clone: Other DNA sequences in this specimen translate into the identical CDR3. This rearrangement joins TRBV5-6 to TRBJ1-5, with TRBD1 as a possible D gene (5 bases). V lost 2 bases and J lost 5, with 11 bases in between. The CDR3 consists of 14 residues. Germline CDR1 is SGHDT and CDR2 is YYEEEE. The chain's CDR3 is CASSFNRGDQPQHF. In nucleotides, the CDR3 is TGTGCCAGCAGCTTTAATCGGGGGGATCAGCCCCAGCATTTT.

The rearrangement links TRBV28 to TRBJ1-5, with TRBD1 matching over 7 bases. V trimming: 6 bases; J trimming: 2 bases; junction bases outside the gene matches: 7. CDR3 length: 15 residues. Germline assignment: CDR1 MDHEN and CDR2 SYDVKM. The CDR3: CASRSPGTGNQPQHF. DNA for the CDR3: TGTGCCAGCAGATCCCCCGGGACAGGCAATCAGCCCCAGCATTTT.